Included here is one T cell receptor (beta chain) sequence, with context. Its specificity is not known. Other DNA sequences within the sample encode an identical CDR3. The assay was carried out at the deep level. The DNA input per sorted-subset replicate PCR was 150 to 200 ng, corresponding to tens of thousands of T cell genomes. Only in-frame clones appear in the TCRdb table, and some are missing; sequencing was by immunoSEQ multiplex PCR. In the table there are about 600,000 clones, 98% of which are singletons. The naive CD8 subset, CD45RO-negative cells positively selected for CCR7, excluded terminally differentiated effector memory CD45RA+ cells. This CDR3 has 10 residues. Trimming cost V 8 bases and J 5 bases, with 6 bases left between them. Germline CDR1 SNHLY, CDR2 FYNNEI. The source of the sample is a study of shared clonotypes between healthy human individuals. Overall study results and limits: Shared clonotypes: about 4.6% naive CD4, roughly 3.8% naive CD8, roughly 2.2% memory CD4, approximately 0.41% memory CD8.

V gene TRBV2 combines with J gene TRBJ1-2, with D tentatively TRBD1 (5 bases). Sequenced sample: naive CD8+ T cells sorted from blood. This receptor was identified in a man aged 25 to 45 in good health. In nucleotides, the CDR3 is TGTGCCAGCCGGGGGTATGGCTACACCTTC. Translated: CASRGYGYTF. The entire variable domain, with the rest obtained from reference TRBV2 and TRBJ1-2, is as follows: EPEVTQTPSHQVTQMGQEVILRCVPISNHLYFYWYRQILGQKVEFLVSFYNNEISEKSEIFDDQFSVERPDGSNFTLKIRSTKLEDSAMYFCASRGYGYTFGSGTRLTVV.